Each of the 27 T cell receptor beta chains below was sequenced from the same sample in a study of T cells in Graves' hyperthyroidism and ophthalmopathy. Template material for amplifying TCR beta CDR3 regions consisted of RNA transcripts. HTBI primers were used for first-round RT-PCR of the TCR CDR3. TCRdb analysed the multiplex PCR reads with MiXCR anew, one entry per CDR3 protein. The table lists 450,000 to 500,000 distinct CDR3 sequences, approximately 22% of them singletons. Material: blood. These receptors were obtained from a woman between 65 and 79 years old with Graves' ophthalmopathy.

The chain employs TRBV7-9 and TRBJ2-7; 7 bases align to TRBD1. The V and J ends lost 4 bases and 5 bases, in that order; junction bases with no gene match: 11. The CDR3 runs 15 residues. Germline values: CDR1 SEHNR, CDR2 FQNEAQ (reference sequence). This CDR3 reads CASSSLQGKRNEQYF. CDR3 DNA: TGTGCCAGCAGCTCCCTACAGGGGAAAAGGAACGAGCAGTACTTC.

This clonotype was seen many times. V usage is TRBV11-2 and J usage is TRBJ2-7, with D unclear. The germline V and J ends were trimmed by 5 bases and 3 bases, with 14 bases remaining between them. Germline values: CDR1 SGHAT, CDR2 FQNNGV. The CDR3 is made up of 14 amino acids. The CDR3: CASSDRDRHYEQYF. The CDR3 DNA reads as TGTGCCAGCAGCGACCGTGATAGGCACTACGAGCAGTACTTC.

The V gene is TRBV5-1, the J gene TRBJ2-1; D is uncertain. The V end was cut by 0 bases, the J end by 7 bases, with 8 bases between. The CDR3 length is 13 residues. Germline V gives CDR1 SGHRS, CDR2 YFSETQ. The CDR3 nucleotides read TGCGCCAGCAGCTTGGTAATTTCGAATGAGCAGTTCTTC. Protein: CASSLVISNEQFF. Full variable domain (outside the CDR3, taken from reference TRBV5-1 and TRBJ2-1): KAGVTQTPRYLIKTRGQQVTLSCSPISGHRSVSWYQQTPGQGLQFLFEYFSETQRNKGNFPGRFSGRQFSNSRSEMNVSTLELGDSALYLCASSLVISNEQFFGPGTRLTVL.

The chain recombines TRBV27 with TRBJ2-2; D is unresolved. Trimming cost V 1 base and J 11 bases, with 11 bases left between them. The CDR3 covers 13 residues. CDR1 MNHEY and CDR2 SMNVEV come from the germline V gene (reference sequence). CDR3 nucleotide sequence: TGTGCCAGCAGTTTATTTGGTCTTGCCGAGCTGTTTTTT. As protein: CASSLFGLAELFF.

The chain has TRBV20-1 and TRBJ2-1, with 13 bases aligning to TRBD2. CDR3 length: 17 amino acids. Germline values: CDR1 DFQATT, CDR2 SNEGSKA (reference sequence). The ends lost 1 base at V and 4 bases at J; junction bases unmatched: 7. CDR3 coding DNA: TGCAGTGCTAGAGCCCTAGGGACTAGCGGGAAGTACAATGAGCAGTTCTTC. Translated, it gives CSARALGTSGKYNEQFF.

The chain is built from TRBV10-1 and TRBJ2-5; the D gene is possibly TRBD2 (5 bases). This CDR3 spans 16 amino acids. Trimming removed 0 bases from V and 4 bases from J, with 15 bases in between. CDR1 and CDR2 (germline): WNHNN, SYGVQD (reference sequence). CDR3 coding DNA: TGCGCCAGCAGTGAGTCAAGCGGCCCCCGAGGAGAGACCCAGTACTTC. Amino acids: CASSESSGPRGETQYF.

This clonotype showed up just a few times. CDR3 DNA: TGTGCCAGCAGTGTACCCGGGGCGCAGACCCAGTACTTC. It yields the protein CASSVPGAQTQYF. The rearrangement uses TRBV6-1 and TRBJ2-5; D might be TRBD1 or TRBD2, each matching 5 bases. This CDR3 comprises 13 residues. Germline loops: CDR1 MNHNS, CDR2 SASEGT. The ends were cut back, 4 bases at V and 6 bases at J, with 12 bases in the middle.

This clonotype was counted a few times. The chain is built from TRBV19 and TRBJ2-6; a possible D gene is TRBD1 (6 bases). V dropped 2 bases and J dropped 1 base, with 9 bases sitting between them. Germline V gene data show CDR1 as LNHDA and CDR2 as SQIVND (reference sequence). This CDR3 has 16 amino acids. The CDR3: CASSIPTGSGANVLTF. Here the CDR3 DNA reads TGTGCCAGTAGTATACCCACAGGGTCTGGGGCCAACGTCCTGACTTTC.

This clonotype has at least ten counts. The chain is built from TRBV6-1 and TRBJ1-5, with a tentative D call TRBD1 (5 bases). Germline loops: CDR1 MNHNS, CDR2 SASEGT. The CDR3 runs to 15 residues. V lost 6 bases to trimming and J lost 9 bases, with 21 bases between them. CDR3 DNA sequence: TGTGCCAGCAGAGCAAATCGACAGCGAGTAAGGCCCCAGCATTTT. Translated: CASRANRQRVRPQHF.

This clonotype was recorded a few times. The V and J genes are TRBV12-3 or TRBV12-4 and TRBJ2-5; D gene uncertain. The ends were cut back, 6 bases at V and 7 bases at J, with 12 bases in the middle. The CDR3 is made up of 12 amino acids. The CDR3 region is CASSSSRATQYF. In DNA form, the CDR3 reads TGTGCCAGCAGCTCCTCCCGTGCGACCCAGTACTTC.

V gene TRBV12-3 or TRBV12-4 combines with J gene TRBJ2-2, with a tentative D call TRBD2 (5 bases). The CDR3 contains 14 residues. Trimming took 3 bases from V and 5 from J, leaving 10 bases between them. Here the CDR3 reads CASSFKPGTGELFF. CDR3 coding DNA: TGTGCCAGCAGTTTCAAGCCGGGAACCGGGGAGCTGTTTTTT.

V gene TRBV6-1 combines with J gene TRBJ2-5; the D gene is possibly TRBD2 (5 bases). Germline V gene sequence: CDR1 MNHNS, CDR2 SASEGT. The CDR3 runs to 13 residues. V was cut by 3 bases and J by 5 bases, with 10 bases left in between. CDR3 nucleotide sequence: TGTGCCAGCAGTGAGCTAGCAAGGGAGACCCAGTACTTC. Translation gives CASSELARETQYF.

This clonotype was detected many times. A read error may produce the germline difference seen at one junction end. The CDR3 protein is CASSEAPRDAGYTF. The CDR3 nucleotides are TGTGCCAGCAGCGAAGCACCTAGGGACGCTGGCTACACCTTC. This chain connects TRBV6-1 to TRBJ1-2; weak D call: TRBD1 (5 bases). The CDR3 contains 14 residues. The V gene's germline CDR1 is MNHNS and CDR2 SASEGT.

Here the CDR3 reads CASYRDRGRDTEAFF. Written as DNA, the CDR3 is TGTGCCAGCTACCGGGACAGGGGGCGCGACACTGAAGCTTTCTTT. The chain is built from TRBV6-1 and TRBJ1-1; 12 nucleotides match TRBD1. The CDR3 is made up of 15 amino acids. After removal of 8 bases from V and 3 bases from J, the junction contained 7 bases not matched to a gene. The germline gives CDR1 MNHNS, CDR2 SASEGT.

The sample holds a few counts of this clonotype. V and J are TRBV27 and TRBJ2-7, with 8 bases that match TRBD2. CDR3 size: 14 residues. In germline, CDR1 is MNHEY, CDR2 SMNVEV (reference sequence). V was pared by 6 bases and J by 5 bases, with 9 bases of the junction left unmatched. The CDR3 here is CASSGTGRANEQYF. The CDR3, as DNA: TGTGCCAGCAGCGGTACCGGGAGGGCTAACGAGCAGTACTTC.

This clonotype turned up a few times. The chain has TRBV6-6 and TRBJ1-1; TRBD1 might be the D (5 bases). This CDR3 comprises 14 residues. Trimming removed 2 bases at V and 1 base at J, with 8 bases between. Germline assignment: CDR1 MNHNY and CDR2 SVGAGI (reference sequence). CDR3 DNA sequence: TGTGCCAGCAGTTACGACAGATCGAACACTGAAGCTTTCTTT. Translation: CASSYDRSNTEAFF.

This clonotype was recorded a few times. This sequence joins TRBV7-2 and TRBJ1-2; 8 nucleotides agree with TRBD1. Germline CDR1 and CDR2: SGHTA and FQGNSA. The CDR3 runs 15 residues. Trimming cost V 0 bases and J 6 bases; bases outside gene matches: 6. In nucleotides, the CDR3 is TGTGCCAGCAGCTTAGCGTCGGGACAGGTTCATGGCTACACCTTC. Encoded protein: CASSLASGQVHGYTF.

This clonotype has at least ten counts. The chain recombines TRBV28 with TRBJ2-1, with TRBD2 identical over 14 bases. Looked up from germline, CDR1 is MDHEN and CDR2 is SYDVKM. With 7 bases clipped from V and 7 bases from J, the junction kept 9 bases outside the gene matches. CDR3 length: 16 amino acids. CDR3 sequence reads: CASTERGLAGANEQFF. The CDR3 nucleotides read TGTGCCAGCACCGAGAGGGGACTAGCGGGAGCAAATGAGCAGTTCTTC.

This clonotype was detected ten times or more. The chain joins TRBV12-3 or TRBV12-4 to TRBJ1-1; D is perhaps TRBD1 (5 bases). Trimming removed 4 bases at V and 6 bases at J, with 18 bases between. The length of the CDR3 is 15 residues. CDR3 sequence (DNA): TGTGCCAGCAGTTCATGGACAAGTCCCTATCCTGAAGCTTTCTTT. Protein product: CASSSWTSPYPEAFF.

The sample holds many counts of this clonotype. The rearrangement joins TRBV6-1 to TRBJ2-1; D is perhaps TRBD1 (5 bases). The ends were cut back, 2 bases at V and 9 bases at J, with 20 bases in the middle. This CDR3 is 16 amino acids long. Per the germline V gene, CDR1 is MNHNS and CDR2 is SASEGT. The CDR3 nucleotides read TGTGCCAGCAGTGAATCCACGGCCCTGGGGCCGGGTGAGCAGTTCTTC. Amino acids: CASSESTALGPGEQFF.

The table lists this clonotype with many counts. The CDR3 spells CASSLEGAPLYGYTF. The DNA for the CDR3 is TGTGCCAGCAGCTTGGAGGGGGCACCACTCTATGGCTACACCTTC. The genes are TRBV11-2 and TRBJ1-2; 7 bases match TRBD1. The V gene's germline CDR1 is SGHAT and CDR2 FQNNGV. The CDR3 covers 15 residues. Trimming took 3 bases from V and 4 from J; bases not matched to a gene: 8.

This clonotype was seen repeatedly, ten times or more. The genes are TRBV6-1 and TRBJ2-5; a weak D match, TRBD1 (6 bases). This CDR3 has 15 amino acids. The germline V and J ends were trimmed by 2 bases and 1 base, with 11 bases remaining between them. The germline V gene encodes CDR1 MNHNS and CDR2 SASEGT. The CDR3 reads CASSELRGSQETQYF. The CDR3 DNA sequence: TGTGCCAGCAGTGAACTAAGGGGGAGCCAAGAGACCCAGTACTTC.

The chain carries TRBV12-3 or TRBV12-4 and TRBJ1-4, with TRBD1 matching over 10 bases. The trim removed 1 base at V and 11 bases at J, leaving 4 bases unmatched. This CDR3 contains 14 residues. This CDR3 reads CASSLGDRGFKLFF. CDR3 nucleotide sequence: TGTGCCAGCAGTTTAGGGGACAGGGGCTTCAAACTGTTTTTT.

J is TRBJ1-6 and V is TRBV27, with D perhaps matching TRBD1 (5 bases). V was cut by 1 base and J by 0 bases, with 13 bases left in between. This CDR3 comprises 18 residues. Germline loops: CDR1 MNHEY, CDR2 SMNVEV (reference sequence). The CDR3 nucleotides read TGTGCCAGCAGTTTATGGGTTCCAGGGAGCTCCTATAATTCACCCCTCCACTTT. Residues: CASSLWVPGSSYNSPLHF.

The chain employs TRBV7-9 and TRBJ1-1; D uncertain. The CDR3 is 14 residues long. The V gene lost 4 bases and the J gene lost 7 bases, with 16 bases spanning the gap. Germline CDR1 is SEHNR and CDR2 is FQNEAQ (reference sequence). This CDR3 reads CASSSPEGPLEAFF. The CDR3 DNA is TGTGCCAGCAGCTCGCCGGAAGGCCCCCTTGAAGCTTTCTTT.

This clonotype appeared once. The rearrangement links TRBV7-6 to TRBJ2-1, with D possibly called TRBD1 or TRBD2 (7 bases each). V was clipped by 8 bases and J by 7 bases, with 24 bases between them. The CDR3 is made up of 16 amino acids. Germline loops: CDR1 SGHVS, CDR2 FNYEAQ. Here the CDR3 reads CASGRRGEGARNEQFF. In DNA, the CDR3 is TGTGCCAGCGGCCGCCGGGGGGAGGGGGCAAGAAATGAGCAGTTCTTC.

CDR3 amino acids: CSASEPGQRNQPQHF. CDR3 nucleotide sequence: TGCAGTGCTAGTGAGCCGGGACAGAGAAATCAGCCCCAGCATTTT. The chain combines TRBV20-1 with TRBJ1-5; 7 bases match TRBD1. CDR1 and CDR2 (germline): DFQATT, SNEGSKA (reference sequence). The CDR3 runs 15 residues. With 3 bases clipped from V and 4 bases from J, the junction kept 9 bases outside the gene matches.